Below, one T cell receptor (beta chain) is given with its context. Its specificity is unknown. Once RNA had been extracted, it was reverse transcribed into cDNA to act as the sequencing template. The repertoire was sequenced with immunoSEQ multiplex PCR; TCRdb's copy has only in-frame clones and lacks some. The repertoire includes around 100,000 clones, roughly 50% of them detected once, and over 9% sits in the top ten. The data were obtained in a study of CD8+ T cells in alopecia areata. Study-level results: Scalp clonality and expanded CD8+ clones among the top 100 were significantly decreased by tofacitinib.

Treatment indicated: oral pan-JAK inhibitor, 5-10 mg twice daily. Germline V gene data show CDR1 as KGHSH and CDR2 as LQKENI. The trim removed 2 bases at V and 3 bases at J, leaving 11 bases unmatched. The CDR3 consists of 17 residues. The clonotype was recovered from a human donor with alopecia areata. This chain uses TRBV18 with TRBJ2-7; 9 nucleotides match TRBD2. The specimen was CD8+ T cells sorted from blood, collected at week 24, from a patient treated with tofacitinib. The CDR3 loop is CASSPWGGGEEDYEQYF. In DNA form, the CDR3 reads TGTGCCAGCTCACCATGGGGCGGGGGGGAAGAAGACTACGAGCAGTACTTC.